The rows below give T cell receptor beta chains drawn from one sample of a study of cytomegalovirus exposure and HLA in healthy donors. Using immunoSEQ multiplex PCR, the repertoire was profiled, and TCRdb retains in-frame clones only, with some absent. The sample has about 140,000 clones, approximately 8.9% seen once; the top ten hold about 7.5%. Sequencing used PBMCs. The receptors derive from a woman aged 35 to 49 in good health and CMV-seropositive. CDR3s include the opening cysteine and the closing phenylalanine or tryptophan. D genes are given only for firm matches. Not every row has a clone size; where given, it reads once, few, many or a size class.

cdr3_aa: CASSSLEGLGYTF; cdr3_nt: TGTGCCAGCAGCTCCCTAGAGGGACTTGGCTACACCTTC; clone_size: few; d_call: .; v_call: TRBV11-1; j_call: TRBJ1-2
cdr3_aa: CASSPAGVFGETQYF; cdr3_nt: TGTGCCAGCTCACCAGCGGGGGTATTCGGGGAGACCCAGTACTTC; clone_size: few; d_call: TRBD2; v_call: TRBV18; j_call: TRBJ2-5
cdr3_aa: CASSPHETGNEKLFF; cdr3_nt: TGTGCCAGCAGTCCCCATGAGACAGGAAATGAAAAACTGTTTTTT; clone_size: .; d_call: .; v_call: TRBV27; j_call: TRBJ1-4
cdr3_aa: CASSSNTEAFF; cdr3_nt: TGCGCCAGCAGCTCGAACACTGAAGCTTTCTTT; clone_size: .; d_call: .; v_call: TRBV10-1; j_call: TRBJ1-1
cdr3_aa: CASSYGTGGYAFF; cdr3_nt: TGTGCCAGCAGTTACGGGACAGGGGGGTATGCTTTCTTT; clone_size: .; d_call: TRBD1; v_call: TRBV6-5; j_call: TRBJ1-1
cdr3_aa: CASSLGQVSGANVLTF; cdr3_nt: TGTGCCAGCAGCTTGGGACAGGTATCTGGGGCCAACGTCCTGACTTTC; clone_size: .; d_call: .; v_call: TRBV5-4; j_call: TRBJ2-6
cdr3_aa: CASSQQGRVDTQYF; cdr3_nt: TGTGCCAGCAGTCAACAGGGGCGGGTGGATACGCAGTATTTT; clone_size: .; d_call: TRBD1; v_call: TRBV6-6; j_call: TRBJ2-3
cdr3_aa: CASSESFQGSLFMNTEAFF; cdr3_nt: TGCGCCAGCAGTGAGTCGTTCCAGGGGTCCCTTTTCATGAACACTGAAGCTTTCTTT; clone_size: .; d_call: .; v_call: TRBV10-2; j_call: TRBJ1-1
cdr3_aa: CASRTGEGSPLHF; cdr3_nt: TGTGCCAGCAGAACAGGGGAAGGATCACCCCTCCACTTT; clone_size: few; d_call: TRBD1; v_call: TRBV6-6; j_call: TRBJ1-6
cdr3_aa: CASSTTSGGAAGTQYF; cdr3_nt: TGTGCCAGCAGCACAACTAGCGGGGGCGCTGCAGGGACCCAGTACTTC; clone_size: .; d_call: TRBD2; v_call: TRBV7-2; j_call: TRBJ2-5